This TCR beta chain was observed in a study of beta chain features in type 1 diabetes. Study details: Examined across all samples were almost 110 million sorted cells.

Expressed TCRB transcripts were sequenced because the isolated RNA had all been reverse transcribed beforehand. TCRdb's table, derived via immunoSEQ multiplex PCR, lists solely in-frame clones and lacks some. The repertoire has approximately 250,000 clones, approximately 16% of them found once; the top ten carry 0.08% to 0.095%. The purity of all sorted populations exceeded 95%. This CDR3 is built from 13 residues. V shed 2 bases and J shed 5 bases, with 8 bases lying between them. The germline V gene has CDR1 SEHNR and CDR2 FQNEAQ (reference sequence). This clone was seen a few times. Its antigen is unidentified. Overall study findings and caveats: Moderate but significant shortening of TCRB CDR3s was recorded in all four CD4+ subsets from Type 1 diabetes patients. TCRB repertoires of naive, central memory and Treg cells appeared more similar among patients than among healthy donors.

V usage is TRBV7-9 and J usage is TRBJ2-3, with D possibly matching TRBD2 (5 bases). The sequence was collected from a man aged 25 to 45 with type 1 diabetes. The sequenced sample consisted of naive CD4+ T cells from blood. CDR3 sequence: CASSLMGEDTQYF. CDR3 DNA sequence: TGTGCCAGCAGCTTAATGGGAGAAGATACGCAGTATTTT.